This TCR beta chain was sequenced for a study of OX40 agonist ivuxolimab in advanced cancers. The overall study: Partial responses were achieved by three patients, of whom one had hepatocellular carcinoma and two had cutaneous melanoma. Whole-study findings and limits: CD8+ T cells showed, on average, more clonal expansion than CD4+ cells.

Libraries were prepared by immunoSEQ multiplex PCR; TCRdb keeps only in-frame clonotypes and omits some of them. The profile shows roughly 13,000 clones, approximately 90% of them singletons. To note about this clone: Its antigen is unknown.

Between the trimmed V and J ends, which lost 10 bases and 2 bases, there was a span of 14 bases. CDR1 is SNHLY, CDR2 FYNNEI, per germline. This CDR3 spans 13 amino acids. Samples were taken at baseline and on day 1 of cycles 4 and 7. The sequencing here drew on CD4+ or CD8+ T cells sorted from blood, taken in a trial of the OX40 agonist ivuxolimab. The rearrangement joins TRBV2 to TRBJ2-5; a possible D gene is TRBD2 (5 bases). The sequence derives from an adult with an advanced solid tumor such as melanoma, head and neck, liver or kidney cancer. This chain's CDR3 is CATSDPGQETQYF. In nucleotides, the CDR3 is TGTGCCACTTCAGACCCGGGGCAAGAGACCCAGTACTTC.